This paragraph covers one TCR beta chain sequence. The target antigen is unknown. The sample originates from a study of Ad26.COV2.S vaccination and SARS-CoV-2 variants. Turning to the study itself: Ad26.COV2.S shots went into the muscle once or twice, 56 days apart.

Study-level results: In TCR breadth and depth analyses, total T cell responses may have been underestimated.

Noted treatment: around 19 received Ad26.COV2.S at low or high dose, single or two shots; 5 received placebo; per-sample allocation not given. Specimens were obtained on day 63 following the first vaccine or placebo injection. Unmatched junction bases numbered 3, after V lost 1 base and J lost 1 base. There are 17 residues in the CDR3. Germline lookup yields CDR1 LGHNA and CDR2 YSLEER. Libraries were prepared by immunoSEQ multiplex PCR; TCRdb keeps only in-frame clonotypes and omits some of them. The sample includes 400,000 to 450,000 clones, 92% seen only once; the top ten take less than 2%. The receptor's source is a person aged 18-65 years who received the Ad26.COV2.S COVID-19 vaccine or a placebo. V usage is TRBV4-3 and J usage is TRBJ2-5, with 13 bases fitting TRBD2. The sequences come from peripheral blood, collected in a trial of Ad26.COV2.S vaccine versus placebo. The CDR3, as DNA: TGCGCCAGCAGCCAAGGCCGACTAGCGGGGGGCCAAGAGACCCAGTACTTC. It yields the protein CASSQGRLAGGQETQYF.